These 12 T cell receptor beta chains came from one sample sequenced in a study of OX40 agonist ivuxolimab in advanced cancers. The data were produced by immunoSEQ multiplex PCR, yet TCRdb's version contains in-frame clones alone and is incomplete. Among under 100,000 clones listed, under 85% were seen once. The source material was CD4+ or CD8+ T cells sorted from blood, sampled in a trial of the OX40 agonist ivuxolimab. The source is an adult with an advanced solid tumor such as melanoma, head and neck, liver or kidney cancer.

A few counts support this clone. This rearrangement joins TRBV4-1 to TRBJ1-2; D uncertain. The CDR3 sequence is 12 residues long. Between the trimmed V and J ends, which lost 0 bases and 9 bases, there was a span of 8 bases. Per the germline V gene, CDR1 is MGHRA and CDR2 is YSYEKL. The CDR3: CASSQDWQRYTF. CDR3 coding DNA: TGCGCCAGCAGCCAAGATTGGCAACGCTACACCTTC.

J is TRBJ1-1 and V is TRBV19; tentative D call: TRBD1 (5 bases). The germline V and J ends were trimmed by 5 bases and 5 bases, with 12 bases remaining between them. Germline V gene sequence: CDR1 LNHDA, CDR2 SQIVND (reference sequence). The CDR3 is 13 residues long. The CDR3 region is CASSPGRGTEAFF. The CDR3 bases are TGTGCCAGTAGTCCCGGACGGGGGACTGAAGCTTTCTTT.

The chain combines TRBV6-5 with TRBJ1-3; D ambiguous. This CDR3 is built from 14 residues. The germline V gene encodes CDR1 MNHEY and CDR2 SVGAGI. Trimming cost V 5 bases and J 7 bases, with 15 bases left between them. CDR3 loop: CASSQPGVGNTIYF. The DNA for the CDR3 is TGTGCCAGCAGTCAACCCGGGGTAGGGAACACCATATATTTT.

The chain is built from TRBV7-2 and TRBJ1-4; D remains ambiguous. This CDR3 spans 14 amino acids. Germline CDR1 and CDR2: SGHTA and FQGNSA. The V gene lost 3 bases and the J gene lost 7 bases, with 12 bases spanning the gap. This CDR3 reads CASSLRSTREKLFF. The CDR3 region has the DNA TGTGCCAGCAGCTTGAGGAGTACGCGTGAAAAACTGTTTTTT.

The chain combines TRBV5-1 with TRBJ2-5; D uncertain. This CDR3 has 12 amino acids. With 5 bases removed from V and 4 bases from J, the gap between germline ends came to 9 bases. From germline, CDR1 is SGHRS and CDR2 YFSETQ. CDR3 sequence (DNA): TGCGCCAGCAGGATGGTGGGAGAGACCCAGTACTTC. Protein sequence: CASRMVGETQYF. Drawing the rest from reference TRBV5-1 and TRBJ2-5, the complete variable domain is KAGVTQTPRYLIKTRGQQVTLSCSPISGHRSVSWYQQTPGQGLQFLFEYFSETQRNKGNFPGRFSGRQFSNSRSEMNVSTLELGDSALYLCASRMVGETQYFGPGTRLLVL.

This sequence joins TRBV6-6 and TRBJ1-5, with D unclear. The germline gives CDR1 MNHNY, CDR2 SVGAGI (reference sequence). V was pared by 2 bases and J by 0 bases, with 2 bases between. This CDR3 region has 13 residues. CDR3 sequence reads: CASSYSSNQPQHF. As DNA, the CDR3 is TGTGCCAGCAGTTACAGTAGCAATCAGCCCCAGCATTTT.

The chain couples TRBV7-7 to TRBJ2-7; 7 nucleotides match TRBD2. The V and J ends lost 5 bases and 0 bases, in that order; junction bases with no gene match: 4. Looked up from germline, CDR1 is SSHAT and CDR2 is FNYEAQ (reference sequence). The CDR3 has 14 residues. In nucleotides, the CDR3 is TGTGCCAGCAGCCTGGGAGGGGCCTCCTACGAGCAGTACTTC. Its translation is CASSLGGASYEQYF.

This clone was detected only once. The chain links TRBV6-6 to TRBJ1-5; D is uncertain. The germline V gene has CDR1 MNHNY and CDR2 SVGAGI (reference sequence). Trimming stripped 0 bases from V and 6 bases from J, with 12 bases between. This CDR3 spans 15 amino acids. The DNA of the CDR3 is TGTGCCAGCAGTTACTCGAGTGGTGGTGCTCAGCCCCAGCATTTT. Encoded protein: CASSYSSGGAQPQHF.

The chain recombines TRBV15 with TRBJ1-2; 8 bases map to TRBD1. The CDR3 totals 15 residues. Germline loops: CDR1 LNHNV, CDR2 YYDKDF (reference sequence). J was trimmed by 7 bases and V by 0 bases; bases with no gene match: 7. DNA of the CDR3: TGTGCCACCAGCAGAGACAGGGGGCGATCGGGTGGCTACACCTTC. Translating it yields CATSRDRGRSGGYTF. The variable domain in full, with the rest retrieved from reference TRBV15 and TRBJ1-2, is DAMVIQNPRYQVTQFGKPVTLSCSQTLNHNVMYWYQQKSSQAPKLLFHYYDKDFNNEADTPDNFQSRRPNTSFCFLDIRSPGLGDTAMYLCATSRDRGRSGGYTFGSGTRLTVV.

The gene calls are TRBV4-3 and TRBJ2-1, with no clear D. Trimming stripped 4 bases from V and 0 bases from J, with 13 bases between. In germline, CDR1 is LGHNA, CDR2 YSLEER. The CDR3 loop spans 16 amino acids. CDR3 sequence reads: CASSPRLVGSYNEQFF. In DNA, the CDR3 is TGCGCCAGCAGCCCCCGGCTAGTCGGCTCCTACAATGAGCAGTTCTTC.

This clone appeared a few times. V and J are TRBV6-5 and TRBJ1-1; the match to TRBD1 covers 8 bases. CDR1 MNHEY and CDR2 SVGAGI come from the germline V gene. V shed 7 bases, J shed 2 bases, and the junction held 6 bases outside the gene matches. The CDR3 totals 14 residues. The CDR3 nucleotides read TGTGCCAGCACCCCGACAGGGGTCAACACTGAAGCTTTCTTT. It yields the protein CASTPTGVNTEAFF.

V and J are TRBV4-3 and TRBJ2-2, with TRBD2 matching 9 bases. This CDR3 has 16 amino acids. Germline assignment: CDR1 LGHNA and CDR2 YSLEER. Trimming removed 6 bases from V and 4 bases from J; junction bases left unmatched: 9. Here the CDR3 reads CASSPLAGITTGELFF. The CDR3 DNA reads TGCGCCAGCAGTCCTCTAGCGGGGATTACCACCGGGGAGCTGTTTTTT.